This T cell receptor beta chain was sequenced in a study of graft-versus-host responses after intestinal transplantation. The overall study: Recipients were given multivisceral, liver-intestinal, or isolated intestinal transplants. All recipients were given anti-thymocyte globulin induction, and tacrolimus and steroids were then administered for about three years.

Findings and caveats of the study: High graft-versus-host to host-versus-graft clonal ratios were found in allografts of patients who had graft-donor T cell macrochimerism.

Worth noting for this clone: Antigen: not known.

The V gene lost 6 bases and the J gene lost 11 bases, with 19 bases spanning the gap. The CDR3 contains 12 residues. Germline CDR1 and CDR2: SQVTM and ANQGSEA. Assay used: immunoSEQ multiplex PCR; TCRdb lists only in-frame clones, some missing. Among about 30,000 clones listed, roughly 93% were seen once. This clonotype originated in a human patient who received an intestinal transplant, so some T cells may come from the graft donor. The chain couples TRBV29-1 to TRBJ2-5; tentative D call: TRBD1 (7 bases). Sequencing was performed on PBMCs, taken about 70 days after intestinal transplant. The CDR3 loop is CSVRTGSGEQYF. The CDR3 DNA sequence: TGCAGCGTAAGGACAGGTTCGGGGGAGCAGTACTTC.